The 13 T cell receptor beta chains below all came from one sample that was sequenced in a study of cytomegalovirus exposure and HLA in healthy donors. This PCR relied on a set of 60 Vbeta primers and 13 Jbeta primers. Clones were sequenced by immunoSEQ multiplex PCR, and TCRdb holds only the in-frame ones, with some missing. The sample yields around 140,000 clones, 77% seen once. Material for sequencing was PBMCs. These receptors were collected from a woman aged 60-70 years in good health and CMV-seronegative.

V and J are TRBV2 and TRBJ1-2; D is possibly TRBD1 (5 bases). This CDR3 spans 12 amino acids. Germline CDR1 SNHLY, CDR2 FYNNEI. V was pared by 4 bases and J by 3 bases, with 6 bases between. The CDR3 reads CASSVGDYGYTF. CDR3 DNA: TGTGCCAGCAGTGTAGGGGACTATGGCTACACCTTC.

The V and J genes are TRBV28 and TRBJ1-2, with D unresolved. The length of the CDR3 is 15 residues. The germline CDR1 and CDR2 sequences are MDHEN and SYDVKM. V gave up 4 bases and J gave up 0 bases, with 12 bases separating them. The CDR3 reads CASSSGPNANYGYTF. The CDR3 DNA sequence: TGTGCCAGCAGTTCTGGGCCAAATGCTAACTATGGCTACACCTTC.

The gene calls are TRBV5-1 and TRBJ1-4, with 9 bases that match TRBD1. V was clipped by 2 bases and J by 7 bases; unmatched bases: 3. Germline CDR1 and CDR2: SGHRS and YFSETQ. The CDR3 spans 14 residues. For the CDR3, the DNA is TGCGCCAGCAGCTTTTCGGACAGGGGTGAAAAACTGTTTTTT. It specifies CASSFSDRGEKLFF.

In its sample, this clone was seen a few times. This chain joins TRBV30 and TRBJ1-1, with TRBD1 as a possible D gene (5 bases). CDR3 size: 14 residues. The V and J ends lost 3 bases and 4 bases respectively, with 15 bases between them. Germline V CDR1 and CDR2: GTSNPN, SVGIG (reference sequence). The CDR3 nucleotides read TGTGCCTGGAGAACTCAGGGCTCGAGCACTGAAGCTTTCTTT. Translated, it gives CAWRTQGSSTEAFF. The full variable domain, with the rest looked up from reference TRBV30 and TRBJ1-1, is SQTIHQWPATLVQPVGSPLSLECTVEGTSNPNLYWYRQAAGRGLQLLFYSVGIGQISSEVPQNLSASRPQDRQFILSSKKLLLSDSGFYLCAWRTQGSSTEAFFGQGTRLTVV.

Only a few counts were recorded for this clone. The chain has TRBV6-1 and TRBJ1-1; 7 nucleotides line up with TRBD1. Germline CDR1 MNHNS, CDR2 SASEGT. The CDR3 contains 15 residues. The V segment lost 1 base and the J segment 6 bases; nucleotides outside the gene matches: 8. Here the CDR3 reads CASSEERGGGSEAFF. CDR3 nucleotides: TGTGCCAGCAGTGAAGAGAGAGGGGGCGGGTCTGAAGCTTTCTTT.

This rearrangement joins TRBV19 to TRBJ2-3, with TRBD2 matching over 10 bases. The junction had 5 bases not matched to a gene; V was cut back by 8 bases and J by 6 bases. Germline V gene lookup returns CDR1 LNHDA and CDR2 SQIVND (reference sequence). The CDR3 sequence is 13 residues long. The CDR3 nucleotides read TGTGCCAGTGGACTAGCGGTCCATGATACGCAGTATTTT. Translated, it gives CASGLAVHDTQYF.

The chain recombines TRBV6-1 with TRBJ2-3, with D perhaps matching TRBD1 (5 bases). CDR1 is MNHNS, CDR2 SASEGT, per germline. This CDR3 has 14 residues. V lost 6 bases and J lost 0, with 10 bases in between. CDR3 DNA: TGTGCCAGCAGAGCAGGACAAAGCACAGATACGCAGTATTTT. This sequence encodes CASRAGQSTDTQYF.

The gene calls are TRBV27 and TRBJ2-5, with 7 bases identical to TRBD2. J was trimmed by 2 bases and V by 6 bases; bases with no gene match: 12. Germline loops: CDR1 MNHEY, CDR2 SMNVEV (reference sequence). This CDR3 has 16 amino acids. This CDR3 is CASRIAASGRQETQYF. The DNA of the CDR3 is TGTGCCAGCAGAATAGCGGCTAGCGGACGACAAGAGACCCAGTACTTC.

This chain connects TRBV28 to TRBJ2-7, with 8 bases fitting TRBD2. This CDR3 contains 14 residues. V lost 5 bases, J lost 2 bases, and 5 bases stayed unmatched. Germline V gene data show CDR1 as MDHEN and CDR2 as SYDVKM. The CDR3, as DNA: TGTGCCAGCAGTAACCGGGGGGGGGCCTACGAGCAGTACTTC. It yields the protein CASSNRGGAYEQYF.

The table lists this clone with a count of one. This chain connects TRBV27 to TRBJ2-1; D possibly corresponds to TRBD2 (7 bases). Germline lookup yields CDR1 MNHEY and CDR2 SMNVEV (reference sequence). Between the trimmed V and J ends, which lost 5 bases and 10 bases, there was a span of 21 bases. The CDR3 extends over 15 amino acids. CDR3 sequence (DNA): TGTGCCAGCAGTCTGAGAGGGGGGGGGACTGGGGAGCAGTTCTTC. This encodes CASSLRGGGTGEQFF.

In this sample, this clone turned up once. The chain joins TRBV5-1 to TRBJ2-3, with 9 bases lining up with TRBD2. V was clipped by 5 bases and J by 2 bases; unmatched bases: 3. The CDR3 is 14 amino acids. Per germline, CDR1 SGHRS and CDR2 YFSETQ. For the CDR3, the DNA is TGCGCCAGCAGGACTAGCGGTACCACAGATACGCAGTATTTT. This codes for CASRTSGTTDTQYF.

The chain combines TRBV6-1 with TRBJ2-4; D is unresolved. This CDR3 contains 14 residues. The V gene's germline CDR1 is MNHNS and CDR2 SASEGT. The V end was cut by 6 bases, the J end by 0 bases, with 9 bases between. The CDR3: CASRLSLAKNIQYF. CDR3 sequence (DNA): TGTGCCAGCAGGTTGTCTTTAGCCAAAAACATTCAGTACTTC.

V gene TRBV5-1 combines with J gene TRBJ2-3; D is unresolved. The germline V and J ends were trimmed by 0 bases and 3 bases, with 11 bases remaining between them. The CDR3 runs 15 residues. Looked up from germline, CDR1 is SGHRS and CDR2 is YFSETQ. The CDR3 region is CASSLGLPQTDTQYF. Written as DNA, the CDR3 is TGCGCCAGCAGCTTGGGGCTCCCCCAGACAGATACGCAGTATTTT.